This entry lists 5 T cell receptor beta chains sequenced from one sample in a study of T-cell memory formation after mild COVID-19. TCRdb fed the 5' RACE reads into MiXCR, producing one record per CDR3 protein. This table has around 430,000 distinct CDR3 sequences, about 15% appearing once. Sequencing input: PBMCs or a T cell subset sorted from them (not recorded which). These receptors were collected from a man between 18 and 35 years old who had mild COVID-19 (a few samples of this study predate the infection). Cell type and time point are not known.

The V call is TRBV29-1, the J call TRBJ2-5; TRBD1 matches at 9 bases. The CDR3 sequence is 12 residues long. Germline CDR1 SQVTM, CDR2 ANQGSEA. Losses at the gene ends were 6 bases for V and 1 base for J; bases not matched to a gene: 0. Written as DNA, the CDR3 is TGCAGCGTGGACAGGGGCCAAGAGACCCAGTACTTC. Translation: CSVDRGQETQYF.

The V call is TRBV20-1, the J call TRBJ2-3, with 8 bases fitting TRBD2. This CDR3 has 16 residues. V lost 2 bases to trimming and J lost 2 bases; unmatched junction nucleotides: 9. Germline values: CDR1 DFQATT, CDR2 SNEGSKA (reference sequence). DNA for the CDR3: TGCAGTGCTAGACTCCCTAGCGGGCCACACACAGATACGCAGTATTTT. It translates to CSARLPSGPHTDTQYF.

The gene calls are TRBV28 and TRBJ2-5; tentatively, D is TRBD2 (5 bases). CDR1 is MDHEN and CDR2 is SYDVKM in the germline V gene. This CDR3 contains 16 residues. V lost 3 bases and J lost 1, with 15 bases in between. Here the CDR3 reads CASSFWTLTSQETQYF. For the CDR3, the DNA is TGTGCCAGCAGTTTCTGGACTCTAACCTCCCAAGAGACCCAGTACTTC.

The rearrangement links TRBV5-1 to TRBJ2-7; D call uncertain. Germline values: CDR1 SGHRS, CDR2 YFSETQ. V was cut by 0 bases and J by 5 bases, with 9 bases left in between. This CDR3 comprises 13 residues. For the CDR3, the DNA is TGCGCCAGCAGCTTGGATTTTAGGGACGAGCAGTACGTC. As protein: CASSLDFRDEQYV.

The chain has TRBV6-2 or TRBV6-3 and TRBJ2-1, with 15 positions matching TRBD2. Trimming removed 10 bases from V and 0 bases from J; junction bases left unmatched: 7. This CDR3 is built from 17 residues. Looked up from germline, CDR1 is MNHEY and CDR2 is SVGEGT. For the CDR3, the DNA is TGTGCCATCGATCCGGGACTAGCGGGGGGCTCCTACAATGAGCAGTTCTTC. As protein: CAIDPGLAGGSYNEQFF.